These 24 T cell receptor beta chains originate from one sample sequenced in a study of post-analysis software for immune sequencing data. Their antigens remain unidentified. Study-level points and caveats: The study found TRBV5-6, TRBV5-1 and TRBV20-1 among about five TRBV segments more frequent in patients than controls.

Unique molecular identifiers were carried by the TCR beta cDNA libraries. Each CDR3 protein is one row after TCRdb ran MiXCR on the PCR reads. This sample has 350,000 to 500,000 distinct CDR3 sequences; about 39% occur once, and the top ten carry under 9%. The sequencing sample was made of blood. The receptors were gathered from a girl aged 2-10 years with multiple sclerosis.

This clonotype was seen a handful of times. V is TRBV28 and J is TRBJ2-1; 11 bases align to TRBD2. The CDR3 runs to 16 residues. CDR1 MDHEN and CDR2 SYDVKM come from the germline V gene. With 7 bases clipped from V and 4 bases from J, the junction kept 9 bases outside the gene matches. Here the CDR3 DNA reads TGTGCCAGCACCCACGGTAGCGGGAGGGCTTACAATGAGCAGTTCTTC. It specifies CASTHGSGRAYNEQFF.

This chain connects TRBV2 to TRBJ1-5; D not certain. Germline V CDR1 and CDR2: SNHLY, FYNNEI. Trimming stripped 3 bases from V and 4 bases from J, with 4 bases between. The CDR3 is 12 residues long. The CDR3 loop reads CASSEWNQPQHF. The CDR3 DNA reads as TGTGCCAGCAGTGAGTGGAATCAGCCCCAGCATTTT.

CDR3 sequence: CASSLGRGPRGNEQFF. The CDR3 DNA is TGTGCCAGCAGCTTAGGGCGGGGCCCCCGCGGGAATGAGCAGTTCTTC. The chain joins TRBV7-2 to TRBJ2-1, with TRBD2 as a possible D gene (6 bases). The length of the CDR3 is 16 residues. V lost 1 base, J lost 7 bases, and 17 bases lay in between. CDR1 is SGHTA, CDR2 FQGNSA, per germline.

A few counts support this clonotype. The chain has TRBV4-2 and TRBJ2-5; TRBD1 matches at 7 bases. The trim removed 1 base at V and 2 bases at J, leaving 4 bases unmatched. Germline V lookup: CDR1 LGHNA, CDR2 YNFKEQ. The CDR3 extends over 15 amino acids. The CDR3 coding sequence is TGTGCCAGCAGCCAAGCAGGGGGACAGCAAGAGACCCAGTACTTC. It encodes CASSQAGGQQETQYF.

This clonotype has more than one count but fewer than ten. J is TRBJ1-2 and V is TRBV2; D is unresolved. Deletions cut 2 bases from V and 4 bases from J, with 8 bases between. CDR1 is SNHLY, CDR2 FYNNEI, per germline. The CDR3 consists of 13 residues. Written as DNA, the CDR3 is TGTGCCAGCAGTGAACAGCACATCTATGGCTACACCTTC. The encoded protein is CASSEQHIYGYTF.

This chain joins TRBV5-1 and TRBJ2-7; D gene uncertain. Germline CDR1 and CDR2: SGHRS and YFSETQ. V was trimmed by 0 bases and J by 5 bases, leaving 9 bases between them. This CDR3 comprises 13 residues. In DNA, the CDR3 is TGCGCCAGCAGCTTGGGGTCGAAGAACGAGCAGTACGTC. Translating gives CASSLGSKNEQYV.

The rearrangement uses TRBV7-3 and TRBJ2-1; D perhaps matches TRBD2 (6 bases). Germline V gives CDR1 SGHTA, CDR2 FQGTGA. The ends were cut back, 3 bases at V and 6 bases at J, with 15 bases in the middle. The CDR3 sequence is 15 residues long. CDR3 sequence (DNA): TGTGCCAGCAGCTTTTCCGGGACTGCCCGCAATGAGCAGTTCTTC. Amino acids: CASSFSGTARNEQFF. Combining the CDR3 with reference TRBV7-3 and TRBJ2-1 gives the whole variable domain GAGVSQTPSNKVTEKGKYVELRCDPISGHTALYWYRQSLGQGPEFLIYFQGTGAADDSGLPNDRFFAVRPEGSVSTLKIQRTERGDSAVYLCASSFSGTARNEQFFGPGTRLTVL.

This clonotype was detected only a few times. The chain has TRBV2 and TRBJ2-5, with D perhaps given as TRBD1 or TRBD2 (6 bases each). The CDR3 is made up of 15 amino acids. Germline CDR1 SNHLY, CDR2 FYNNEI. Trimming shortened V by 3 bases and J by 2 bases, and 13 bases separated the two germline ends. In DNA form, the CDR3 reads TGTGCCAGCAGTGAGGAGGGGACAATACAAGAGACCCAGTACTTC. Its translation is CASSEEGTIQETQYF.

This clonotype has a handful of counts. The chain employs TRBV7-9 and TRBJ2-4; maybe TRBD2 (6 bases). CDR1 SEHNR and CDR2 FQNEAQ come from the germline V gene (reference sequence). The ends were cut back, 4 bases at V and 4 bases at J, with 17 bases in the middle. The CDR3 covers 16 residues. The CDR3 sequence is CASSSGGSGVKNIQYF. CDR3 DNA sequence: TGTGCCAGCAGCTCTGGGGGTAGCGGAGTTAAAAACATTCAGTACTTC.

The rearrangement joins TRBV12-3 or TRBV12-4 to TRBJ2-3; no reliable D call. This CDR3 is built from 16 residues. Trimming shortened V by 1 base and J by 2 bases, and 13 bases separated the two germline ends. Here the CDR3 DNA reads TGTGCCAGCAGTTTAGGGGTAGGGTTTCCCACAGATACGCAGTATTTT. It is translated as CASSLGVGFPTDTQYF.

This clonotype was picked up many times. V usage is TRBV29-1 and J usage is TRBJ2-5; no firm D call. Trimming left V 4 bases short and J 5 bases short, with 5 bases between. This CDR3 comprises 10 residues. Germline loops: CDR1 SQVTM, CDR2 ANQGSEA. DNA for the CDR3: TGCAGCGTTGGGGCGGAGACCCAGTACTTC. It yields the protein CSVGAETQYF.

This clonotype was seen ten or more times. This rearrangement joins TRBV29-1 to TRBJ2-4; weak D call: TRBD2 (6 bases). V lost 3 bases and J 0 bases, leaving 9 bases between the germline ends. This CDR3 contains 14 residues. Germline V CDR1 and CDR2: SQVTM, ANQGSEA. The CDR3 loop is CSVEGLLAKNIQYF. The CDR3 DNA is TGCAGCGTTGAGGGACTCCTAGCCAAAAACATTCAGTACTTC.

This clonotype showed up just a few times. This CDR3 reads CSVEDPGAVGWYNEQFF. The CDR3 DNA reads TGCAGCGTTGAAGACCCGGGAGCGGTTGGGTGGTACAATGAGCAGTTCTTC. The rearrangement uses TRBV29-1 and TRBJ2-1, with D perhaps matching TRBD2 (6 bases). The V gene lost 0 bases and the J gene lost 4 bases, with 19 bases spanning the gap. This CDR3 region has 17 residues. Germline V gives CDR1 SQVTM, CDR2 ANQGSEA.

The rearrangement uses TRBV7-2 and TRBJ1-1; possibly TRBD1 for D (6 bases). The CDR3 loop spans 13 amino acids. The germline CDR1 and CDR2 sequences are SGHTA and FQGNSA. The ends were cut back, 0 bases at V and 7 bases at J, with 9 bases in the middle. The CDR3 coding sequence is TGTGCCAGCAGCTTAGCGAGGGACAATGAAGCTTTCTTT. It specifies CASSLARDNEAFF.

A few counts support this clonotype. The chain combines TRBV10-3 with TRBJ2-7; 13 bases fit TRBD2. Germline CDR1 ENHRY, CDR2 SYGVKD. V shed 10 bases and J 0 bases; nucleotides not matched to a gene: 3. The CDR3 totals 14 residues. CDR3 loop: CATGTSGISYEQYF. The CDR3 coding sequence is TGTGCCACCGGGACTAGCGGGATCTCCTACGAGCAGTACTTC.

The chain has TRBV6-5 and TRBJ1-6; no clear D gene. Germline V gives CDR1 MNHEY, CDR2 SVGAGI. Trimming cost V 2 bases and J 8 bases, with 7 bases left between them. This CDR3 is 13 amino acids long. The CDR3 nucleotides are TGTGCCAGCAGTTACGATCGTGATTCACCCCTCCACTTT. Translation gives CASSYDRDSPLHF.

J is TRBJ2-7 and V is TRBV5-5; 7 positions match TRBD1. The CDR3 consists of 15 residues. V trimming: 7 bases; J trimming: 5 bases; junction bases outside the gene matches: 15. Germline V gene sequence: CDR1 SGHKS, CDR2 YYEKEE (reference sequence). CDR3 in amino acids: CASDPNGGQVHEQYF. Written as DNA, the CDR3 is TGTGCCAGCGACCCCAATGGAGGACAGGTCCACGAGCAGTACTTC. The complete variable domain, with remaining parts taken from reference TRBV5-5 and TRBJ2-7, reads DAGVTQSPTHLIKTRGQQVTLRCSPISGHKSVSWYQQVLGQGPQFIFQYYEKEERGRGNFPDRFSARQFPNYSSELNVNALLLGDSALYLCASDPNGGQVHEQYFGPGTRLTVT.

The V call is TRBV20-1, the J call TRBJ1-2; no clear D gene. In germline, CDR1 is DFQATT, CDR2 SNEGSKA (reference sequence). The V and J ends lost 3 bases and 10 bases respectively, with 6 bases between them. The CDR3 has 9 residues. CDR3 DNA: TGCAGTGCTAGGAGGGACTACACCTTC. Its protein product is CSARRDYTF.

This chain connects TRBV6-1 to TRBJ2-5, with 10 nucleotides matching TRBD1. This CDR3 has 17 residues. CDR1 is MNHNS and CDR2 is SASEGT in the germline V gene. Germline trimming cut 6 bases from V and 5 bases from J; bases unmatched to any gene: 15. The CDR3 is CASRPGTGVRNVETQYF. The CDR3 DNA sequence: TGTGCCAGCAGACCCGGGACAGGGGTTCGGAACGTTGAGACCCAGTACTTC.

The chain is built from TRBV5-8 and TRBJ1-4; 10 bases are shared with TRBD1. Germline CDR1 is SGHTS and CDR2 is YDEGEE. V lost 0 bases and J lost 7; bases outside the gene matches: 3. The CDR3 runs to 15 residues. The CDR3 loop is CASSLGGTGAEKLFF. DNA of the CDR3: TGTGCCAGCAGCTTGGGTGGGACAGGGGCTGAAAAACTGTTTTTT. Full variable domain (missing parts from reference TRBV5-8 and TRBJ1-4): EAGVTQSPTHLIKTRGQQATLRCSPISGHTSVYWYQQALGLGLQFLLWYDEGEERNRGNFPPRFSGRQFPNYSSELNVNALELEDSALYLCASSLGGTGAEKLFFGSGTQLSVL.

The chain has TRBV28 and TRBJ1-2, with 7 bases fitting TRBD1. The CDR3 covers 12 residues. With V trimmed by 5 bases and J by 8 bases, 5 bases remained unmatched. Germline assignment: CDR1 MDHEN and CDR2 SYDVKM. The CDR3, as DNA: TGTGCCAGCAGTACAGGGGCATGGGGCTACACCTTC. It encodes CASSTGAWGYTF.

Regarding this clonotype: One end of the junction is discordant with germline, which a read error may explain. The chain uses TRBV5-1 and TRBJ2-6; 11 bases line up with TRBD2. Germline CDR1 and CDR2: SGHRS and YFSETQ. The CDR3 is 19 residues long. For the CDR3, the DNA is TGCGCCAGCAGTACTAACCGACTAGCGGGGAGCTCTGGGGCCAACGTCCCGACTTTC. Its translation is CASSTNRLAGSSGANVPTF.

This clonotype was found a few times. The rearrangement links TRBV11-2 to TRBJ2-1; tentative D call: TRBD1 (5 bases). This CDR3 has 16 amino acids. V was cut by 5 bases and J by 8 bases, with 22 bases left in between. Per the germline V gene, CDR1 is SGHAT and CDR2 is FQNNGV. Here the CDR3 DNA reads TGTGCCAGCAGCCCACCGACCAGGGCGATGTGGGATGAGCAGTTCTTC. It yields the protein CASSPPTRAMWDEQFF.

The chain uses TRBV9 and TRBJ2-5, with D hard to call. CDR1 is SGDLS and CDR2 is YYNGEE in the germline V gene. The length of the CDR3 is 13 residues. The germline V and J ends were trimmed by 4 bases and 5 bases, with 12 bases remaining between them. The DNA of the CDR3 is TGTGCCAGCAGCACCCGTCCCGGCGAGACCCAGTACTTC. Amino acid sequence: CASSTRPGETQYF.